This is a list of T cell receptor beta chains from one sample in a study of blood T cell repertoires in COVID-19. Data came from immunoSEQ multiplex PCR; TCRdb stores just in-frame clones and leaves some out. The sample lists tens of thousands of clones, roughly four fifths occurring once. Material: peripheral blood. These receptors originate from a human donor with acute or convalescent COVID-19. The donor label of this sample is uncertain. Each CDR3 is given with its conserved first and last residue. The order of the fields is V gene, J gene, clone size, D gene, CDR3 protein, CDR3 DNA. A D gene is named only where the DNA matches it firmly. Some rows have no size entry. The others give once, few or many, or a class for an expanded clone.

v_call: TRBV5-1; j_call: TRBJ2-5; clone_size: -; d_call: TRBD1; cdr3_aa: CASSGIGTDQETQYF; cdr3_nt: TGCGCCAGCAGCGGGATCGGGACAGACCAAGAGACCCAGTACTTC
v_call: TRBV28; j_call: TRBJ1-5; clone_size: once; d_call: -; cdr3_aa: CASSLLEGRQPQHF; cdr3_nt: TGTGCCAGCAGTTTATTGGAGGGGAGGCAGCCCCAGCATTTT
v_call: TRBV19; j_call: TRBJ2-6; clone_size: -; d_call: -; cdr3_aa: CASSGPRDGANVLTF; cdr3_nt: TGTGCCAGTAGTGGGCCCCGAGACGGGGCCAACGTCCTGACTTTC
v_call: TRBV28; j_call: TRBJ2-7; clone_size: few; d_call: TRBD1; cdr3_aa: CASSPGTGISYEQYF; cdr3_nt: TGTGCCAGCAGTCCCGGGACAGGGATCTCCTACGAGCAGTACTTC
v_call: TRBV18; j_call: TRBJ2-3; clone_size: -; d_call: -; cdr3_aa: CASSPASTDTQYF; cdr3_nt: TGTGCCAGCTCACCGGCTAGCACAGATACGCAGTATTTT
v_call: TRBV10-3; j_call: TRBJ1-2; clone_size: -; d_call: -; cdr3_aa: CAISLTASYDGYTF; cdr3_nt: TGTGCCATCAGCTTGACAGCGTCCTATGATGGCTACACCTTC
v_call: TRBV4-3; j_call: TRBJ1-1; clone_size: -; d_call: -; cdr3_aa: CASSQGQGEEAFF; cdr3_nt: TGCGCCAGCAGCCAAGGCCAGGGCGAAGAAGCTTTCTTT
v_call: TRBV2; j_call: TRBJ2-2; clone_size: -; d_call: -; cdr3_aa: CAIGRAGNTGELFF; cdr3_nt: TGTGCCATCGGCCGGGCGGGGAACACCGGGGAGCTGTTTTTT
v_call: TRBV7-2; j_call: TRBJ2-3; clone_size: -; d_call: TRBD2; cdr3_aa: CASSPGREGDTQYF; cdr3_nt: TGTGCCAGCAGCCCTGGGAGGGAAGGAGATACGCAGTATTTT
v_call: TRBV30; j_call: TRBJ1-1; clone_size: once; d_call: TRBD1; cdr3_aa: CAWSLDRGATEAFF; cdr3_nt: TGTGCCTGGAGTCTGGACAGGGGGGCCACTGAAGCTTTCTTT
v_call: TRBV2; j_call: TRBJ2-1; clone_size: -; d_call: TRBD2; cdr3_aa: CASSESLAGGEQFF; cdr3_nt: TGTGCCAGCAGTGAATCTCTAGCGGGGGGCGAGCAGTTCTTC
v_call: TRBV3-1/TRBV3-2; j_call: TRBJ2-5; clone_size: -; d_call: -; cdr3_aa: CASSLGNTGTQETQYF; cdr3_nt: TGTGCCAGCAGCCTCGGGAATACCGGAACCCAAGAGACCCAGTACTTC
v_call: TRBV5-1; j_call: TRBJ2-3; clone_size: -; d_call: -; cdr3_aa: CASSPGHLTSSTDTQYF; cdr3_nt: TGCGCCAGCAGCCCGGGACACCTAACCTCTAGCACAGATACGCAGTATTTT
v_call: TRBV21-1; j_call: TRBJ1-2; clone_size: -; d_call: -; cdr3_aa: CASSKEGTGVGTYYGYTF; cdr3_nt: TGTGCCAGCAGCAAAGAGGGGACAGGGGTCGGTACCTACTATGGCTACACCTTC
v_call: TRBV4-3; j_call: TRBJ1-2; clone_size: -; d_call: -; cdr3_aa: CASSQERAVPSYGYTF; cdr3_nt: TGCGCCAGCAGCCAAGAGAGGGCCGTCCCCTCCTATGGCTACACCTTC
v_call: TRBV6-2/TRBV6-3; j_call: TRBJ2-3; clone_size: -; d_call: TRBD2; cdr3_aa: CASSPGGRAADTQYF; cdr3_nt: TGTGCCAGCAGCCCGGGCGGGAGGGCCGCAGATACGCAGTATTTT
v_call: TRBV30; j_call: TRBJ1-3; clone_size: -; d_call: -; cdr3_aa: CAWPVFSGNTIYF; cdr3_nt: TGTGCCTGGCCGGTGTTCTCTGGAAACACCATATATTTT
v_call: TRBV7-8; j_call: TRBJ2-5; clone_size: -; d_call: TRBD2; cdr3_aa: CASSLGLVKETQYF; cdr3_nt: TGTGCCAGCAGCCTGGGACTAGTGAAAGAGACCCAGTACTTC
v_call: TRBV7-2; j_call: TRBJ1-6; clone_size: once; d_call: -; cdr3_aa: CASSLGGGLPLHF; cdr3_nt: TGTGCCAGCAGCTTAGGGGGGGGGCTCCCCCTCCACTTT
v_call: TRBV6-5; j_call: TRBJ1-1; clone_size: few; d_call: -; cdr3_aa: CASIDRSAEAFF; cdr3_nt: TGTGCCAGCATCGACAGGTCGGCTGAAGCTTTCTTT
v_call: TRBV19; j_call: TRBJ1-1; clone_size: few; d_call: -; cdr3_aa: CASSRGGPRNTEAFF; cdr3_nt: TGTGCCAGTAGTCGCGGGGGGCCAAGGAACACTGAAGCTTTCTTT
v_call: TRBV4-2; j_call: TRBJ1-1; clone_size: -; d_call: -; cdr3_aa: CASSQHAGPMNTEAFF; cdr3_nt: TGTGCCAGCAGCCAACACGCTGGGCCGATGAACACTGAAGCTTTCTTT
v_call: TRBV4-3; j_call: TRBJ1-2; clone_size: -; d_call: -; cdr3_aa: CASTINPVQGLYGYTF; cdr3_nt: TGCGCCAGCACCATCAACCCAGTCCAGGGACTCTATGGCTACACCTTC
v_call: TRBV11-1; j_call: TRBJ1-1; clone_size: -; d_call: TRBD1; cdr3_aa: CASSSDRQHYTEAFF; cdr3_nt: TGTGCCAGCAGCTCGGACAGGCAGCATTACACTGAAGCTTTCTTT
v_call: TRBV9; j_call: TRBJ2-2; clone_size: -; d_call: -; cdr3_aa: CASSALQGRGGELFF; cdr3_nt: TGTGCCAGCAGCGCCCTACAGGGTAGGGGCGGGGAGCTGTTTTTT
v_call: TRBV28; j_call: TRBJ1-1; clone_size: -; d_call: -; cdr3_aa: CASSLGGTRRNTEAFF; cdr3_nt: TGTGCCAGCAGTTTGGGGGGGACACGACGAAACACTGAAGCTTTCTTT
v_call: TRBV28; j_call: TRBJ1-1; clone_size: -; d_call: TRBD1; cdr3_aa: CASRYRDRDEAFF; cdr3_nt: TGTGCCAGCAGATACCGGGACAGGGATGAAGCTTTCTTT
v_call: TRBV6-5; j_call: TRBJ1-2; clone_size: -; d_call: TRBD1; cdr3_aa: CASSYQSGQGGGYTF; cdr3_nt: TGTGCCAGCAGTTACCAATCCGGACAGGGGGGCGGCTACACCTTC
v_call: TRBV7-3; j_call: TRBJ2-7; clone_size: -; d_call: -; cdr3_aa: CASSLGQGTYEQYF; cdr3_nt: TGTGCCAGCAGCTTAGGGCAGGGAACCTACGAGCAGTACTTC
v_call: TRBV24-1; j_call: TRBJ1-1; clone_size: -; d_call: TRBD1; cdr3_aa: CATSDVFPGQRAFF; cdr3_nt: TGTGCCACCAGTGATGTCTTCCCGGGACAGAGGGCTTTCTTT
v_call: TRBV2; j_call: TRBJ1-1; clone_size: -; d_call: -; cdr3_aa: CASIPTGGSGTEAFF; cdr3_nt: TGTGCCAGCATCCCGACGGGGGGGTCAGGAACTGAAGCTTTCTTT
v_call: TRBV10-1; j_call: TRBJ2-3; clone_size: once; d_call: TRBD2; cdr3_aa: CASSDTSGGDTQYF; cdr3_nt: TGCGCCAGCAGTGATACTAGCGGGGGAGATACGCAGTATTTT
v_call: TRBV2; j_call: TRBJ1-2; clone_size: -; d_call: -; cdr3_aa: CASRTPTQGYYGYTF; cdr3_nt: TGTGCCAGCAGGACGCCCACACAGGGTTACTATGGCTACACCTTC
v_call: TRBV7-2; j_call: TRBJ1-6; clone_size: -; d_call: -; cdr3_aa: CASSSSGNSPLHF; cdr3_nt: TGTGCCAGCAGCTCCTCAGGGAATTCACCCCTCCACTTT
v_call: TRBV7-2; j_call: TRBJ2-3; clone_size: -; d_call: -; cdr3_aa: CASSFQGSTDTQYF; cdr3_nt: TGTGCCAGCAGCTTTCAGGGGAGCACAGATACGCAGTATTTT
v_call: TRBV30; j_call: TRBJ1-5; clone_size: -; d_call: -; cdr3_aa: CAWSVRSGEQPQHF; cdr3_nt: TGTGCCTGGAGTGTACGGTCAGGGGAACAGCCCCAGCATTTT
v_call: TRBV19; j_call: TRBJ1-5; clone_size: few; d_call: -; cdr3_aa: CASSLPGGSNQPQHF; cdr3_nt: TGTGCCAGTAGTCTACCGGGGGGAAGCAATCAGCCCCAGCATTTT
v_call: TRBV28; j_call: TRBJ2-7; clone_size: -; d_call: TRBD2; cdr3_aa: CASTPGGGGEIYEQYF; cdr3_nt: TGTGCCAGCACCCCCGGGGGGGGAGGGGAGATTTACGAGCAGTACTTC
v_call: TRBV6-2/TRBV6-3; j_call: TRBJ1-1; clone_size: -; d_call: TRBD1; cdr3_aa: CASSYPPTGINTEAFF; cdr3_nt: TGTGCCAGCAGTTACCCACCGACAGGGATCAACACTGAAGCTTTCTTT
v_call: TRBV5-8; j_call: TRBJ2-4; clone_size: -; d_call: -; cdr3_aa: CASSLLSAGPLDIQYF; cdr3_nt: TGTGCCAGCAGCTTGCTGTCGGCAGGCCCCTTGGACATTCAGTACTTC
v_call: TRBV5-8; j_call: TRBJ2-2; clone_size: large; d_call: -; cdr3_aa: CASSGQLNTGELFF; cdr3_nt: TGTGCCAGCAGCGGGCAGTTGAACACCGGGGAGCTGTTTTTT
v_call: TRBV19; j_call: TRBJ2-5; clone_size: once; d_call: TRBD2; cdr3_aa: CASSIDPLAGQETQYF; cdr3_nt: TGTGCCAGTAGTATAGATCCCCTAGCGGGGCAAGAGACCCAGTACTTC
v_call: TRBV18; j_call: TRBJ2-3; clone_size: -; d_call: TRBD2; cdr3_aa: CASSRSSGKSTDTQYF; cdr3_nt: TGTGCCAGCTCCCGCTCTAGCGGGAAGAGCACAGATACGCAGTATTTT
v_call: TRBV6-5; j_call: TRBJ1-2; clone_size: few; d_call: TRBD1; cdr3_aa: CASIATGSNYGYTF; cdr3_nt: TGTGCCAGCATCGCGACAGGGAGTAACTATGGCTACACCTTC
v_call: TRBV2; j_call: TRBJ2-7; clone_size: -; d_call: TRBD2; cdr3_aa: CASRPGLAGVTSSYEQYF; cdr3_nt: TGTGCCAGCAGGCCGGGACTAGCGGGAGTCACGAGCTCCTACGAGCAGTACTTC
v_call: TRBV6-5; j_call: TRBJ1-3; clone_size: -; d_call: -; cdr3_aa: CAISRGRGNTIYF; cdr3_nt: TGTGCCATCTCCAGGGGCCGGGGAAACACCATATATTTT
v_call: TRBV10-3; j_call: TRBJ1-1; clone_size: -; d_call: -; cdr3_aa: CAIRDNLNTEAFF; cdr3_nt: TGTGCCATCAGGGACAACTTGAACACTGAAGCTTTCTTT
v_call: TRBV27; j_call: TRBJ1-4; clone_size: -; d_call: -; cdr3_aa: CASSLNAGGYNEKLFF; cdr3_nt: TGTGCCAGCAGTTTGAACGCCGGGGGGTATAATGAAAAACTGTTTTTT
v_call: TRBV7-9; j_call: TRBJ2-7; clone_size: -; d_call: -; cdr3_aa: CASRGGTLSEQYF; cdr3_nt: TGTGCCAGCAGAGGAGGCACGTTGTCCGAGCAGTACTTC
v_call: TRBV28; j_call: TRBJ2-3; clone_size: -; d_call: -; cdr3_aa: CASSEFGAPSTDTQYF; cdr3_nt: TGTGCCAGCAGTGAGTTTGGGGCGCCCAGCACAGATACGCAGTATTTT
v_call: TRBV7-2; j_call: TRBJ1-5; clone_size: -; d_call: TRBD1; cdr3_aa: CASRLGDRVNQPQHF; cdr3_nt: TGTGCCAGCAGGTTAGGGGACAGGGTCAATCAGCCCCAGCATTTT